This record looks at one TCR beta chain sequence and its context. No antigen is known for it. The sample originates from a study of Ad26.COV2.S vaccination and SARS-CoV-2 variants. Study-level points and caveats: Considerable breadth of spike-specific CD8+ and CD4+ T cell responses has reportedly been documented following vaccination. Ad26.COV2.S recipients had broader spike-specific TCRs (P = 0.0014).

V was trimmed by 1 base and J by 4 bases, leaving 8 bases between them. Germline CDR1 MNHNS, CDR2 SASEGT. This CDR3 is built from 14 residues. This sample's treatment: around 19 received Ad26.COV2.S at low or high dose, single or two shots; 5 received placebo; per-sample allocation not given. Day 63 following the first vaccine or placebo injection was when the samples were taken. This adult donor, from Boston, was 18-55 years old. The administered vaccine (an Ad26 vector) expressed Wuhan-strain SARS-CoV-2 spike. Sequencing used immunoSEQ multiplex PCR; TCRdb keeps in-frame clones, though not all of them. In the table there are some 320,000 clones, more than 70% of which are singletons.

Here the sequenced sample was peripheral blood, taken in a trial of Ad26.COV2.S vaccine versus placebo. This clonotype originated in a person aged 18-65 years who received the Ad26.COV2.S COVID-19 vaccine or a placebo. The chain links TRBV6-1 to TRBJ1-3; tentatively, D is TRBD1 (5 bases). CDR3 sequence (DNA): TGTGCCAGCAGTGAAGTGGGGCCGGGAAACACCATATATTTT. Translated, it gives CASSEVGPGNTIYF.